This TCR beta chain appears in the sequencing data of a study of human thymus T cells. Whole-study results and caveats: Gene usage (both V and J) appeared biased in thymic and blood repertoires. The related literature has documented a marked overlap of thymic repertoires among unrelated individuals.

About this clone: What it binds is not known.

Sequencing used immunoSEQ multiplex PCR; TCRdb keeps in-frame clones, though not all of them. The sample records fewer than 90,000 clones, roughly 96% being singletons. Thymus pieces cut out during corrective heart surgery were the tissue that was used. Germline assignment: CDR1 SGHNT and CDR2 YYREEE (reference sequence). The CDR3 length is 16 residues. V lost 4 bases and J 2 bases, leaving 17 bases between the germline ends. This chain connects TRBV5-4 to TRBJ2-3; D might be TRBD2 (7 bases). This TCR was recovered from a boy under two years old with a congenital heart defect but otherwise immunologically healthy. Sequenced input: thymus tissue. CDR3 DNA: TGTGCCAGCAGCATGGGGGCTAGCGGATCCACAGATACGCAGTATTTT. Translation gives CASSMGASGSTDTQYF.